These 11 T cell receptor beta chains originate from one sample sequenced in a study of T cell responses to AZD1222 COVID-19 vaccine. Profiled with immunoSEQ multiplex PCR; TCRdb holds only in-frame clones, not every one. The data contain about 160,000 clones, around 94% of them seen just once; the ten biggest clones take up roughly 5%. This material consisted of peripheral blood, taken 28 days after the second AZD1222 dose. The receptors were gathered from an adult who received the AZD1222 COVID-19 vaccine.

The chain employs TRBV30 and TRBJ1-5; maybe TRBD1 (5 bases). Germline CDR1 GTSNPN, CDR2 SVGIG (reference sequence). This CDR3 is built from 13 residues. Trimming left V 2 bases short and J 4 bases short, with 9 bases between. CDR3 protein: CAWSRQINQPQHF. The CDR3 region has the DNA TGTGCCTGGAGTCGACAGATAAATCAGCCCCAGCATTTT.

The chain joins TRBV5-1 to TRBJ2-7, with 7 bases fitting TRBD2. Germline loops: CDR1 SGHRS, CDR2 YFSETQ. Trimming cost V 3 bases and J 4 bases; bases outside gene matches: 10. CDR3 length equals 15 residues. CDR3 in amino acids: CASSSEAGVSYEQYF. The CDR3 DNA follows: TGCGCCAGCAGCTCTGAGGCGGGAGTATCTTACGAGCAGTACTTC.

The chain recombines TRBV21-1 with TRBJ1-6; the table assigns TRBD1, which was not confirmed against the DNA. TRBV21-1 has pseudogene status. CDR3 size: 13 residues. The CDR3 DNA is TGTGCCAGACAGGGGGACCATAATTCACCCCTCCACTTT. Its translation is CARQGDHNSPLHF.

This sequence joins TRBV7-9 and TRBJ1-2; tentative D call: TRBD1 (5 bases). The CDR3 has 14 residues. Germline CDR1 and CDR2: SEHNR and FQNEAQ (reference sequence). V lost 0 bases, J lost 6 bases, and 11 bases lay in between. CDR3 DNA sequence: TGTGCCAGCAGCTTAGCCAGGGAGTCGGATGGCTACACCTTC. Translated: CASSLARESDGYTF.

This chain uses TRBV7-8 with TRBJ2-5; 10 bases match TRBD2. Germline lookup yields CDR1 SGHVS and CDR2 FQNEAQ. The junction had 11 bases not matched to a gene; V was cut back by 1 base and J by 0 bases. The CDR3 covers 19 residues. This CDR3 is CASSLVSGLAENYQETQYF. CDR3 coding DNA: TGTGCCAGCAGCTTAGTTTCTGGACTAGCGGAGAATTACCAAGAGACCCAGTACTTC.

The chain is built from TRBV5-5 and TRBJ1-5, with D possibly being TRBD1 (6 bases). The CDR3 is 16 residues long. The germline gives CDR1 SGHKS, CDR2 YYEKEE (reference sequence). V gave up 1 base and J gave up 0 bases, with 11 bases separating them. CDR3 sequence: CASSLRGTYSNQPQHF. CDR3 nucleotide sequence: TGTGCCAGCAGCTTGAGGGGGACTTATAGCAATCAGCCCCAGCATTTT.

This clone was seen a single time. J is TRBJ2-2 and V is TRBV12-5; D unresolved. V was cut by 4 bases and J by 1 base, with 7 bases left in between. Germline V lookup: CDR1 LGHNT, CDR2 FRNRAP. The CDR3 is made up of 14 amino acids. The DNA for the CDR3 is TGTGCTAGTGGTTCCTCGGGGAACACCGGGGAGCTGTTTTTT. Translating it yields CASGSSGNTGELFF. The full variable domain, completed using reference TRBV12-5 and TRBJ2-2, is DARVTQTPRHKVTEMGQEVTMRCQPILGHNTVFWYRQTMMQGLELLAYFRNRAPLDDSGMPKDRFSAEMPDATLATLKIQPSEPRDSAVYFCASGSSGNTGELFFGEGSRLTVL.

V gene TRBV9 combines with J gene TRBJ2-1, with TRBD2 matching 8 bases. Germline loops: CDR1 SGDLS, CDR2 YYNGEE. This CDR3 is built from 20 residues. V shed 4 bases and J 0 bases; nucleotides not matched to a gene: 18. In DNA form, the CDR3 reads TGTGCCAGCAGCCTCCAACGGGGGGGCGGTCGGGGAAGCTCCTACAATGAGCAGTTCTTC. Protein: CASSLQRGGGRGSSYNEQFF.

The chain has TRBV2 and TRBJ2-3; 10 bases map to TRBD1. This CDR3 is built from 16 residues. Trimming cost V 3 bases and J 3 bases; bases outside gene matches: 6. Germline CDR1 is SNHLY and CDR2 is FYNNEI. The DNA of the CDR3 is TGTGCCAGCAGTGACGGAGACAGGGGGCGGACAGATACGCAGTATTTT. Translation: CASSDGDRGRTDTQYF.

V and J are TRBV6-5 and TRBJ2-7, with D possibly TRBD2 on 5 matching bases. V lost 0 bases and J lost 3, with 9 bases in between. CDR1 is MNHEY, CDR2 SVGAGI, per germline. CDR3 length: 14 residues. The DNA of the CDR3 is TGTGCCAGCAGTTACTCGGTCGGGGACTACGAGCAGTACTTC. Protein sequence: CASSYSVGDYEQYF.

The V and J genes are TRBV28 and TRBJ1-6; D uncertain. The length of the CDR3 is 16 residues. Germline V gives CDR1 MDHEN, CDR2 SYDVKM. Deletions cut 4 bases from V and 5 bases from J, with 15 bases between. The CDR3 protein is CASSSPGRADNSPLHF. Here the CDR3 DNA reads TGTGCCAGCAGTTCCCCTGGTCGGGCAGATAATTCACCCCTCCACTTT.